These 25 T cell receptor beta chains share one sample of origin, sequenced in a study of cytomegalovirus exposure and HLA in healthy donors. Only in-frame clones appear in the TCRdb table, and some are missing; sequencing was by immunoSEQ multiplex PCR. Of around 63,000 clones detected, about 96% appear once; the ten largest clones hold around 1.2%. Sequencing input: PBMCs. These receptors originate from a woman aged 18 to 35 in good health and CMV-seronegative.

CDR3 region: CASSPDRAFRGYTF. The CDR3 region has the DNA TGTGCCAGCAGCCCGGACAGGGCGTTCCGTGGCTACACCTTC. J is TRBJ1-2 and V is TRBV27, with 8 positions matching TRBD1. Germline trimming cut 6 bases from V and 7 bases from J; bases unmatched to any gene: 10. The CDR3 is made up of 14 amino acids. Germline loops: CDR1 MNHEY, CDR2 SMNVEV (reference sequence).

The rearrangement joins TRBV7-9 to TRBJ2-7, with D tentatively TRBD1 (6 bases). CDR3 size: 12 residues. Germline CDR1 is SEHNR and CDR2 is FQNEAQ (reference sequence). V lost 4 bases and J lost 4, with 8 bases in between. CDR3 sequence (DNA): TGTGCCAGCAGCTACACAGGGTACGAGCAGTACTTC. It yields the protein CASSYTGYEQYF. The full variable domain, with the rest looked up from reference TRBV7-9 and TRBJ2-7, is DTGVSQNPRHKITKRGQNVTFRCDPISEHNRLYWYRQTLGQGPEFLTYFQNEAQLEKSRLLSDRFSAERPKGSFSTLEIQRTEQGDSAMYLCASSYTGYEQYFGPGTRLTVT.

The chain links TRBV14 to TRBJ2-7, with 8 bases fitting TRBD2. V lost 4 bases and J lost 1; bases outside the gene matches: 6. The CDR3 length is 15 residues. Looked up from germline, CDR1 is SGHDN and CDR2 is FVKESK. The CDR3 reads CASSLTGTSSYEQYF. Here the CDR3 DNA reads TGTGCCAGCAGCCTAACCGGGACTAGTTCCTACGAGCAGTACTTC.

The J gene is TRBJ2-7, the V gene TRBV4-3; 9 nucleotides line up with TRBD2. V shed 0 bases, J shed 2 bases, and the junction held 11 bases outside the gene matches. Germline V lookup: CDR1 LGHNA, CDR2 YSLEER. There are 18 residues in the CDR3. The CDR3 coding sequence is TGCGCCAGCAGCCAAGATCTTTTAAGGGTAGCGGGAGCCTACGAGCAGTACTTC. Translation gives CASSQDLLRVAGAYEQYF.

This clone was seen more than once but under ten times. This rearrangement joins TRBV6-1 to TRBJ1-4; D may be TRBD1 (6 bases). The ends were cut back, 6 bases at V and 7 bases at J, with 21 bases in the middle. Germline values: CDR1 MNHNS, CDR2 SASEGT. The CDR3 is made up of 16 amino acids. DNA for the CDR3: TGTGCCAGCAGCGAACAGACAGGAAGGGGGAGTGAAAAACTGTTTTTT. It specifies CASSEQTGRGSEKLFF.

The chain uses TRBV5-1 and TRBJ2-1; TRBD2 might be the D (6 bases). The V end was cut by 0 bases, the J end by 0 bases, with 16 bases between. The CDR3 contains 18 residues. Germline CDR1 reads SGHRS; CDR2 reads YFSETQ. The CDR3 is CASSLAPLAPSSYNEQFF. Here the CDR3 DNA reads TGCGCCAGCAGCTTGGCCCCCCTAGCGCCAAGCTCCTACAATGAGCAGTTCTTC.

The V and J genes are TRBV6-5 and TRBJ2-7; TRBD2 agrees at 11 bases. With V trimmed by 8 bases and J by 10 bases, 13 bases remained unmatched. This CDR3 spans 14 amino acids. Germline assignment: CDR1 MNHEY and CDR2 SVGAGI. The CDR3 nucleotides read TGTGCCAGCGGGTTAGCGGGAGGGCCCTCTCTTCAGTACTTC. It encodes CASGLAGGPSLQYF.

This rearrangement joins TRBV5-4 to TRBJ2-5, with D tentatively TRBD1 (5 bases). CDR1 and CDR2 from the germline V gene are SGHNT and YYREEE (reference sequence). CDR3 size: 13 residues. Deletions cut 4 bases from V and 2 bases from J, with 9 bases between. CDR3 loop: CASSPRVQETQYF. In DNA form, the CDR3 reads TGTGCCAGCAGCCCCAGGGTACAAGAGACCCAGTACTTC.

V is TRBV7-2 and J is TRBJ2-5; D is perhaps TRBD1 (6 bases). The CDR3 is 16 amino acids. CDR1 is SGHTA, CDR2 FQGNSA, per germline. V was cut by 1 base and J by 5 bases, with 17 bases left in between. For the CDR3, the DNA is TGTGCCAGCAGCTTAGTGGGTGGACAGTGGGGGGAGACCCAGTACTTC. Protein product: CASSLVGGQWGETQYF.

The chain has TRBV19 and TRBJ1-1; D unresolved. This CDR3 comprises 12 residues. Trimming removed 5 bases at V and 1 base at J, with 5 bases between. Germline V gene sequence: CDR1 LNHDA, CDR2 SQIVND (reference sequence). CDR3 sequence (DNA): TGTGCCAGTAGTGCGGGGAACACTGAAGCTTTCTTT. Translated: CASSAGNTEAFF.

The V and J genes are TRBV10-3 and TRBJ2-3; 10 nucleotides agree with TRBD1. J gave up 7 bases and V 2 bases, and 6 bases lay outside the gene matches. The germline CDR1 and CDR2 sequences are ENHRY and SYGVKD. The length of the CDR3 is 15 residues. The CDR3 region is CAISEPGQGSYTQYF. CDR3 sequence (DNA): TGTGCCATCAGTGAGCCGGGACAGGGGTCATATACGCAGTATTTT.

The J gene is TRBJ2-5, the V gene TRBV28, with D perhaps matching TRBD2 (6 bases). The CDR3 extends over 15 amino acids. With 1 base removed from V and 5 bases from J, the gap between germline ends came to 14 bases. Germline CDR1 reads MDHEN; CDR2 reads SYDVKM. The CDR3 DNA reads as TGTGCCAGCAGTTTATTGGAGGGTCCGAGGGAGACCCAGTACTTC. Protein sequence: CASSLLEGPRETQYF.

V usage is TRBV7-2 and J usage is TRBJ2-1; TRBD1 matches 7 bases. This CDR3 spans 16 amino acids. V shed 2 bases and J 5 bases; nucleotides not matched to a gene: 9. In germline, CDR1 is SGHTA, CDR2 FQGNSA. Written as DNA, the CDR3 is TGTGCCAGCAGCTTATCCACAGGGGCCCTTAACAATGAGCAGTTCTTC. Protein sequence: CASSLSTGALNNEQFF.

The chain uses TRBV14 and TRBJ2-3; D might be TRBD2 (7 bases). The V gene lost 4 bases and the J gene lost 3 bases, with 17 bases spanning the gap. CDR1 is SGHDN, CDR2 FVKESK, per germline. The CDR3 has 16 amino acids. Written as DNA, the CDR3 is TGTGCCAGCAGCCCCCCGGGGGGCGGGAGAACAGATACGCAGTATTTT. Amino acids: CASSPPGGGRTDTQYF.

CDR3 nucleotides: TGTGCCAGCAGCAAAACGGGACACGACAGCCCCAATCAGCCCCAGCATTTT. The encoded protein is CASSKTGHDSPNQPQHF. The genes are TRBV21-1 and TRBJ1-5; TRBD1 is the table's D call, not checked against the DNA. TRBV21-1 is flagged as a pseudogene. This CDR3 region has 17 residues.

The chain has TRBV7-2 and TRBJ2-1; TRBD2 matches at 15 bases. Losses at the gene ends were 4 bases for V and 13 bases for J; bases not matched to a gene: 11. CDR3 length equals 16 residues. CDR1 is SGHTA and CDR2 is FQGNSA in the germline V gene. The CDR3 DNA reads TGTGCCAGCAGCTACCCGGGACTAGCGGGAGGCTCCCCACAGTTCTTC. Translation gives CASSYPGLAGGSPQFF.

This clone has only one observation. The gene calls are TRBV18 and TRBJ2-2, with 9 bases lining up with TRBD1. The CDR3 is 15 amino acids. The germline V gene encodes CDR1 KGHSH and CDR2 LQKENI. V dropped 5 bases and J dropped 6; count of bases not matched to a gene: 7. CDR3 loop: CASSSGTGSPGELFF. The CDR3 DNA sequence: TGTGCCAGCTCAAGCGGGACAGGGAGTCCCGGGGAGCTGTTTTTT. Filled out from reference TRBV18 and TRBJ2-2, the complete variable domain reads NAGVMQNPRHLVRRRGQEARLRCSPMKGHSHVYWYRQLPEEGLKFMVYLQKENIIDESGMPKERFSAEFPKEGPSILRIQQVVRGDSAAYFCASSSGTGSPGELFFGEGSRLTVL.

CDR3: CASSLPGPTGELFF. The CDR3 DNA follows: TGTGCCAGCAGCTTACCAGGGCCCACCGGGGAGCTGTTTTTT. The rearrangement joins TRBV7-3 to TRBJ2-2; maybe TRBD1 (5 bases). The V gene lost 2 bases and the J gene lost 4 bases, with 8 bases spanning the gap. The germline V gene encodes CDR1 SGHTA and CDR2 FQGTGA. The CDR3 spans 14 residues.

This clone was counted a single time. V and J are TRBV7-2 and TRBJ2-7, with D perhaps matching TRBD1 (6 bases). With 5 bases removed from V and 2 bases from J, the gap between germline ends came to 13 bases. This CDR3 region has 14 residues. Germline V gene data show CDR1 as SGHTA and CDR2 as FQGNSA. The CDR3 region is CASSRSGDTYEQYF. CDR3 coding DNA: TGTGCCAGCAGCAGGTCAGGGGATACCTACGAGCAGTACTTC.

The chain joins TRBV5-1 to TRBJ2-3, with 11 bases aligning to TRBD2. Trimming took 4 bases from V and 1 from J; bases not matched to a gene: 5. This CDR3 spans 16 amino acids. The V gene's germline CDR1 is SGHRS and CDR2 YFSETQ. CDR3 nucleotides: TGCGCCAGCAGCCTCCTAGCGGGAGGTGGCACAGATACGCAGTATTTT. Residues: CASSLLAGGGTDTQYF.

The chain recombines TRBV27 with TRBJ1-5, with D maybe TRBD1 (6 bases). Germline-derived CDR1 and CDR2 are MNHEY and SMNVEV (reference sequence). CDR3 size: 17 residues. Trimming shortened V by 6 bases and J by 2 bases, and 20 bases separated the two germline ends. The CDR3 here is CASRLTYTGFGNQPQHF. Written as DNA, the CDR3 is TGTGCCAGCAGACTAACTTACACAGGGTTTGGCAATCAGCCCCAGCATTTT.

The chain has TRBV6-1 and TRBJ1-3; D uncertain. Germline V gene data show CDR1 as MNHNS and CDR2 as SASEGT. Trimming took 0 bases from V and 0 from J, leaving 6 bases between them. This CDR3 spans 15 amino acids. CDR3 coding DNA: TGTGCCAGCAGTGAAGCGGCCACCTCTGGAAACACCATATATTTT. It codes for CASSEAATSGNTIYF.

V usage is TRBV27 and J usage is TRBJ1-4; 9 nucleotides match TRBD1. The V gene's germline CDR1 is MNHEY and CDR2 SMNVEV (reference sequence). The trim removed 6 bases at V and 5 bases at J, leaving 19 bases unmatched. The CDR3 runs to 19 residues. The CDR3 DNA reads TGTGCCAGCAGGAAATTCGGCCTGGGACAGGGCTCAGGGAATGAAAAACTGTTTTTT. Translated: CASRKFGLGQGSGNEKLFF. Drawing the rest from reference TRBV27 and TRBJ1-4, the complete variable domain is EAQVTQNPRYLITVTGKKLTVTCSQNMNHEYMSWYRQDPGLGLRQIYYSMNVEVTDKGDVPEGYKVSRKEKRNFPLILESPSPNQTSLYFCASRKFGLGQGSGNEKLFFGSGTQLSVL.

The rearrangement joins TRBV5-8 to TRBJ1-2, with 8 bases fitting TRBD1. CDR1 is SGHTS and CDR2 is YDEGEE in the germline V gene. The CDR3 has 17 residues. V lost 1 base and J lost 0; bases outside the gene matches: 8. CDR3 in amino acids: CASSLNGQGHANYGYTF. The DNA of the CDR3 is TGTGCCAGCAGCTTGAACGGACAGGGTCACGCTAACTATGGCTACACCTTC.

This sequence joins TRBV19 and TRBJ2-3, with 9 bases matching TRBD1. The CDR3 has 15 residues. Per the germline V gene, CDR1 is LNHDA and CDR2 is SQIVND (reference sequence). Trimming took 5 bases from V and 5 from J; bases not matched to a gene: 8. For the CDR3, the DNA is TGTGCCAGTAGTTCCCGGGACAGGGCGGGAGATACGCAGTATTTT. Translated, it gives CASSSRDRAGDTQYF. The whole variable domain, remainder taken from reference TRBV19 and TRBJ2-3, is DGGITQSPKYLFRKEGQNVTLSCEQNLNHDAMYWYRQDPGQGLRLIYYSQIVNDFQKGDIAEGYSVSREKKESFPLTVTSAQKNPTAFYLCASSSRDRAGDTQYFGPGTRLTVL.